The sequence of this T cell receptor beta chain was determined in a study of shared clonotypes between healthy human individuals. The study, taken as a whole, reports: Non-shared clonotypes displayed generation probabilities falling below those of clonotypes present in all four donors. Sharing across four donors was highest in naive CD4 (around 5%) and lowest in memory CD8 (around 0.4%).

The germline V and J ends were trimmed by 5 bases and 3 bases, with 9 bases remaining between them. The CDR3 has 13 residues. Per germline, CDR1 SGHVS and CDR2 FNYEAQ. Comment on this clone: Its matching antigen is unknown.

Generated by immunoSEQ multiplex PCR, the TCRdb table keeps only in-frame clones and is missing some. The table has more than 150,000 clones, approximately 60% seen once. This TCR was sampled from a man aged 30-40 years in good health. The chain combines TRBV7-6 with TRBJ2-3; D is unclear. The source material was memory CD4+ T cells sorted from blood. Sample subset: CD45RA-negative fraction. CDR3 DNA sequence: TGTGCCAGCAGCATTCTTAGGACAGATACGCAGTATTTT. This encodes CASSILRTDTQYF. The complete variable domain, with remaining parts taken from reference TRBV7-6 and TRBJ2-3, reads GAGVSQSPRYKVTKRGQDVALRCDPISGHVSLYWYRQALGQGPEFLTYFNYEAQQDKSGLPNDRFSAERPEGSISTLTIQRTEQRDSAMYRCASSILRTDTQYFGPGTRLTVL.